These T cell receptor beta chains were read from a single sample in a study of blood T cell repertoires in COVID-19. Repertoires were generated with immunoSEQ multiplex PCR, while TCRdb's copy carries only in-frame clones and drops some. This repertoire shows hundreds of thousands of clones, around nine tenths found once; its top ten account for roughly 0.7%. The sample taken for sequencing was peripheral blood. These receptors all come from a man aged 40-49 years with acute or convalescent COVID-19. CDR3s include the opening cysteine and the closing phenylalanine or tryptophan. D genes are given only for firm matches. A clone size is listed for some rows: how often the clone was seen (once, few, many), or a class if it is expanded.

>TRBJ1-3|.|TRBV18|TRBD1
TGTGCCAGCGCAGGACAGGGTTCCGGAAACACCATATATTTT
CASAGQGSGNTIYF
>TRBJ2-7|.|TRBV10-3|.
TGTGCCATCAGTGGGGGCGGGGCCCCGGCCGAGCAGTACTTC
CAISGGGAPAEQYF
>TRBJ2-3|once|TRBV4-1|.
TGCGCCAGCAGCCAAGAACGAGAAAGAGATACGCAGTATTTT
CASSQERERDTQYF
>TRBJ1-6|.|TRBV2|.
TGTGCCAGCAACTTCCAACAGGCCGATAATTCACCCCTCCACTTT
CASNFQQADNSPLHF
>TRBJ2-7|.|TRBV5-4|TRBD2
TGTGCCAGCAGCTTGGCCGGGGGGGGCGCGTATACCTCCGAGCAGTACTTC
CASSLAGGGAYTSEQYF
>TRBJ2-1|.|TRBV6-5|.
TGTGCCAGCAGGCGAACCGGGACACAGAATGAGCAGTTCTTC
CASRRTGTQNEQFF
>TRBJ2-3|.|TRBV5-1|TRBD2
TGCGCCAGCAGCTTAACTAGCGGGGGGGATACGCAGTATTTT
CASSLTSGGDTQYF
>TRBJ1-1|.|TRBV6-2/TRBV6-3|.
TGTGCCAGCAGTTACTCCCGACCTATTACAGGGCGGAGTGAAGCTTTCTTT
CASSYSRPITGRSEAFF
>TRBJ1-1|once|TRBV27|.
TGTGCCAGCAGTTTATTCGGACTGACCTTGGGCGCTGAAGCTTTCTTT
CASSLFGLTLGAEAFF
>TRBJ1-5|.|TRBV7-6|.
TGTGCCAGCACCCTCACGGGGGGTCTTAACCAGCCCCAGCATTTT
CASTLTGGLNQPQHF
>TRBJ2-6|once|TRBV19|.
TGTGCCAGTAGTATAAGGATGGGCAGGGCCTCTGGGGCCAACGTCCTGACTTTC
CASSIRMGRASGANVLTF
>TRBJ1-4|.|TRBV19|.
TGTGCCAGTGCGACGAGGGGGTTGAAACTGTTTTTT
CASATRGLKLFF
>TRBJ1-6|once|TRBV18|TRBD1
TGTGCCAGCTCCGGGACAGGGAGAGGATCTAGCTTCTATAATTCACCCCTCCACTTT
CASSGTGRGSSFYNSPLHF
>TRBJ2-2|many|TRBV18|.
TGTGCCAGCTCACCCCAGGGCAGGGGATCGGACACCGGGGAGCTGTTTTTT
CASSPQGRGSDTGELFF
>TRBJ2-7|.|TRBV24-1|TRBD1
TGTGCCACCAGTGCGGGAGGCCGGGACAGGGGTTACGAGCAGTACTTC
CATSAGGRDRGYEQYF
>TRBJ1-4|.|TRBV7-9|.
TGTGCCAGCACCGTACAGGAAACTAATGAAAAACTGTTTTTT
CASTVQETNEKLFF
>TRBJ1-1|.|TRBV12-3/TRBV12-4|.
TGTGCCAGCAGTTTAAGAGAGAACACTGAAGCTTTCTTT
CASSLRENTEAFF
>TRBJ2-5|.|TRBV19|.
TGTGCCAGTAGTATTTCCGGGACCCAGTACTTC
CASSISGTQYF
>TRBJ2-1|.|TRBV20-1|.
TGCAGTGCTAGTTCGGCCCGCGGGGTAAACAATGAGCAGTTCTTC
CSASSARGVNNEQFF
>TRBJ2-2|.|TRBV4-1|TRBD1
TGCGCCAGCAGTCGAACTCACGGACAGGGCCCTTCGAACACCGGGGAGCTGTTTTTT
CASSRTHGQGPSNTGELFF
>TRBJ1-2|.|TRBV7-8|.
TGTGCCAGCACTCCCCCCGGAGGGGACGGCTATGGCTACACCTTC
CASTPPGGDGYGYTF
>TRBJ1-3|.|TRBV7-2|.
TGTGCCAGCAGCCTAGTAGCCCTAGCGGAGGCTGGAAACACCATATATTTT
CASSLVALAEAGNTIYF
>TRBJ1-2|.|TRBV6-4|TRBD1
TGTGCCAGCAGGAGGGCGGACAGGGAGCGCTATGGCTACACCTTC
CASRRADRERYGYTF
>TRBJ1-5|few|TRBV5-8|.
TGTGCCAGCAGGCCCCCACGGGGGGCAAATCAGCCCCAGCATTTT
CASRPPRGANQPQHF
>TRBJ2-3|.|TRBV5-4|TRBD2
TGTGCCAGCAGCTTGGTCGGCGGGGGGACCACAGATACGCAGTATTTT
CASSLVGGGTTDTQYF
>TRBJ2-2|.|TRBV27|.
TGTGCCAGCAGTTCGCCCGGGGAAGGCACCGGGGAGCTGTTTTTT
CASSSPGEGTGELFF
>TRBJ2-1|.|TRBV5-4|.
TGTGCCAGCAGCTTGGGCGGCAGGGGGACTCTCAATGAGCAGTTCTTC
CASSLGGRGTLNEQFF
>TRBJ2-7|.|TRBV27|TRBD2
TGTGCCAGCAGCCAACTAGCGGGATACGAGCAGTACTTC
CASSQLAGYEQYF
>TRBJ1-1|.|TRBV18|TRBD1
TGTGCCAGCTCACCACCCACAGGGGGCTCGAACACTGAAGCTTTCTTT
CASSPPTGGSNTEAFF
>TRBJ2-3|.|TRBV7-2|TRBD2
TGTGCCAGCAGCTTACTAGCGGGAACAGATACGCAGTATTTT
CASSLLAGTDTQYF
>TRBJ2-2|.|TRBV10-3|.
TGTGCCATCAGTTTCTCAGGGGTAAACGGGGAGCTGTTTTTT
CAISFSGVNGELFF
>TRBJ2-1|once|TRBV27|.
TGTGCCAGCAGCAGGGGCAATGAGCAGTTCTTC
CASSRGNEQFF
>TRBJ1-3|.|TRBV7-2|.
TGTGCCAGCAGCTTAGGGCAGGGCTCTGGAAACACCATATATTTT
CASSLGQGSGNTIYF
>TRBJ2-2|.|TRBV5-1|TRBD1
TGCGCCAGCAGGAATACCCAGGGGGTGACCGGGGAGCTGTTTTTT
CASRNTQGVTGELFF
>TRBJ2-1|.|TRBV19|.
TGTGCCAGTAGTATAGCCCAAATCGGAGCGGGCCTTTACAATGAGCAGTTCTTC
CASSIAQIGAGLYNEQFF
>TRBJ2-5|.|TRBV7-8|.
TGTGCCAGCAGCCCTCAAGAGACCCAGTACTTC
CASSPQETQYF
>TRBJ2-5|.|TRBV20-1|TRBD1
TGCAGTGCTAGTTCTCTTAAAGGGACAGAAGAAGAGACCCAGTACTTC
CSASSLKGTEEETQYF
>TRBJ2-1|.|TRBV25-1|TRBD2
TGTGCCAGCAGTGACTGGCTAGCGGGAGACTACAATGAGCAGTTCTTC
CASSDWLAGDYNEQFF
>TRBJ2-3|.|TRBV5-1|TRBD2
TGCGCCAGCAGCTTGGATGGTAGCGGGAGAATGGATACGCAGTATTTT
CASSLDGSGRMDTQYF
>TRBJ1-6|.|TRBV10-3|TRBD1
TGTGCCATCAGGCCGGGACAGGAAAATTCACCCCTCCACTTT
CAIRPGQENSPLHF
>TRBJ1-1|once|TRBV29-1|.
TGCAGCGTTGGATCGGGGCTACTCGGAGGGGAAGCTTTCTTT
CSVGSGLLGGEAFF
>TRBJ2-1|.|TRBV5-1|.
TGCGCCAGCAGCTTGGCAGGGTCGGTGTCCTACAATGAGCAGTTCTTC
CASSLAGSVSYNEQFF
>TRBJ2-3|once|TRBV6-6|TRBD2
TGTGCCAGCACCCTAGCGGGAAACACAGATACGCAGTATTTT
CASTLAGNTDTQYF
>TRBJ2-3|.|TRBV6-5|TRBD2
TGTGCCAGTTCACTAGCGATGGGCACAGATACGCAGTATTTT
CASSLAMGTDTQYF
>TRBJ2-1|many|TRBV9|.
TGTGCCAGCAGCGTCTCACCGCTCAGGGATTACTCCTACAATGAGCAGTTCTTC
CASSVSPLRDYSYNEQFF
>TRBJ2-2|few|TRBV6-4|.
TGTGCCAGCAGTAGCTGGAACACCGGGGAGCTGTTTTTT
CASSSWNTGELFF
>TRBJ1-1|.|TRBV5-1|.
TGCGCCAGCAGCTTGGCAGAACCCGATACGAACACTGAAGCTTTCTTT
CASSLAEPDTNTEAFF
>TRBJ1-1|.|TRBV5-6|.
TGTGCCAGCAGCTTCTTGCGGGGACTCGACTTGAACACTGAAGCTTTCTTT
CASSFLRGLDLNTEAFF
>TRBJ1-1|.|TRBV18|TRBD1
TGTGCCAGCTCACCACAGGCAGGGGGGAACACTGAAGCTTTCTTT
CASSPQAGGNTEAFF
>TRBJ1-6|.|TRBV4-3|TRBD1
TGCGCCAGCAGCCCTTCAAAGGACAGGCGTAATTCACCCCTCCACTTT
CASSPSKDRRNSPLHF
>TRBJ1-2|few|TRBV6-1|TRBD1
TGTGCCAGCAGTGAATTTCAGGGGGTCAACTATGGCTACACCTTC
CASSEFQGVNYGYTF
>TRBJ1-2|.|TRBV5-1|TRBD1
TGCGCCAGCAGGTTGGGCCCGGGACAGGGCTACTATGGCTACACCTTC
CASRLGPGQGYYGYTF
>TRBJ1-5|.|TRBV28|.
TGTGCCAGCAGTTCCAGGGCCCAGCCCCAGCATTTT
CASSSRAQPQHF